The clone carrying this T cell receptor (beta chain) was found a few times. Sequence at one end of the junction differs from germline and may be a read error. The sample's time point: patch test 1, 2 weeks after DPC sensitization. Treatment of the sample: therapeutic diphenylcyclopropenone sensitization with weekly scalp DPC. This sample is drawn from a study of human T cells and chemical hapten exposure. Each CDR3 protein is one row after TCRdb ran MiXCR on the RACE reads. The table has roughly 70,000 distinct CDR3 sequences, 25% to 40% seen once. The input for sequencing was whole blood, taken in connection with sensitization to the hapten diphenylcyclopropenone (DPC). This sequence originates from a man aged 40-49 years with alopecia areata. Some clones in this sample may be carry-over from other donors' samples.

CDR3 in DNA: TGCGCCAGCAGCGACGGGACTAGCGGGCTCAAAACGTTC. It yields the protein CASSDGTSGLKTF. The rearrangement links TRBV5-1 to TRBJ2-1; TRBD2 matches 12 bases. Germline assignment: CDR1 SGHRS and CDR2 YFSETQ. This CDR3 is built from 13 residues. Full variable domain (remainder filled in from reference TRBV5-1 and TRBJ2-1): KAGVTQTPRYLIKTRGQQVTLSCSPISGHRSVSWYQQTPGQGLQFLFEYFSETQRNKGNFPGRFSGRQFSNSRSEMNVSTLELGDSALYLCASSDGTSGLKTFGPGTRLTVL.